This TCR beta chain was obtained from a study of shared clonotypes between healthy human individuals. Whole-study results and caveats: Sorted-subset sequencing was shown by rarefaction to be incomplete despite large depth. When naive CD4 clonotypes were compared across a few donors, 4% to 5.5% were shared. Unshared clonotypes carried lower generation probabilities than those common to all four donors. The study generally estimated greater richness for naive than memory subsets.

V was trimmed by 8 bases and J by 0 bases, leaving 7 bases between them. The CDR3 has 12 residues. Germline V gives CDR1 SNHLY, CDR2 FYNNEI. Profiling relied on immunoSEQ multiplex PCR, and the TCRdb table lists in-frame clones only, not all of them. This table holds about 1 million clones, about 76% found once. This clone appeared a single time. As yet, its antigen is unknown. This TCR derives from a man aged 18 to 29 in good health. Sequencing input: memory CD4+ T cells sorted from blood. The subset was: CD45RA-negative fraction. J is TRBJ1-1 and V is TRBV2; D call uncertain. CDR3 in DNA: TGTGCCAGCTGGGAGGTGAACACTGAAGCTTTCTTT. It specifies CASWEVNTEAFF.